The TCR beta chain described here comes from a study of metastatic and nonmetastatic thyroid tumors. Overall study findings and caveats: Significantly greater TCR beta diversity was reportedly found in malignant thyroid tumors than in benign nodules (in blood and tumor).

TCRdb re-called clones via MiXCR from the PCR reads. The sample carries some 40,000 clones, approximately 19% recorded once. Patients were all untreated before their thyroid surgery. This clone was observed a few times. Its antigen is unidentified. One base away lies a much larger clone, so this may be a sequencing read error. Germline values: CDR1 SQVTM, CDR2 ANQGSEA. This CDR3 region has 11 residues. Trimming stripped 5 bases from V and 7 bases from J, with 10 bases between. The rearrangement joins TRBV29-1 to TRBJ2-3; D may be TRBD2 (5 bases). Sequenced material: blood. This sequence originates from a female donor with papillary thyroid cancer or a benign thyroid nodule (not recorded which). Some clones in this sample may be carry-over from other donors' samples. As DNA, the CDR3 is TGCAGCGTTTCCGGGATGTATACGCAGTATTTT. As protein: CSVSGMYTQYF.